The 29 T cell receptor beta chains given below trace back to one sample, sequenced in a study of T-cell reconstitution after alpha-beta-depleted transplantation in children. For TCRbeta, the library was prepared with unique molecular identifiers. One entry per CDR3 protein results from TCRdb running MiXCR on the PCR reads. The data contain fewer than 250,000 distinct CDR3 sequences, around a sixth of them singletons. Material: PBMCs, mostly from graft donor cells, obtained 360 days after TCRalphabeta/CD19-depleted stem cell transplant. The receptors were gathered from a male patient aged 2-15 years who had a stem cell transplant for acute lymphoblastic leukemia, so the T cells may come from the graft donor.

In its sample, this clonotype was seen a few times. This chain joins TRBV27 and TRBJ2-5, with 10 bases that match TRBD2. Germline CDR1 and CDR2: MNHEY and SMNVEV (reference sequence). This CDR3 region has 15 residues. V was pared by 6 bases and J by 7 bases, with 11 bases of the junction left unmatched. The CDR3 reads CASSKSGGAVWTQYF. In DNA form, the CDR3 reads TGTGCCAGCAGCAAGAGCGGGGGGGCCGTCTGGACCCAGTACTTC.

The chain is built from TRBV15 and TRBJ1-5, with D possibly being TRBD1 (5 bases). Trimming removed 5 bases at V and 7 bases at J, with 18 bases between. This CDR3 contains 15 residues. Looked up from germline, CDR1 is LNHNV and CDR2 is YYDKDF (reference sequence). The CDR3 bases are TGTGCCACCAGCGGCCGAGGGACGCCGTCACAGCCCCAGCATTTT. It codes for CATSGRGTPSQPQHF.

In this sample, this clonotype turned up many times. The chain recombines TRBV7-9 with TRBJ1-4; the match to TRBD1 covers 8 bases. The CDR3 sequence is 14 residues long. Losses at the gene ends were 1 base for V and 10 bases for J; bases not matched to a gene: 5. In germline, CDR1 is SEHNR, CDR2 FQNEAQ (reference sequence). CDR3 coding DNA: TGTGCCAGCAGCTTAGGACAGGGGAAAGGAAAACTGTTTTTT. It translates to CASSLGQGKGKLFF.

This clonotype was seen more than once but under ten times. In nucleotides, the CDR3 is TGTGCCAGCAGTAATAGGGACAGGGCGACTAGCAATCAGCCCCAGCATTTT. As protein: CASSNRDRATSNQPQHF. This chain uses TRBV6-1 with TRBJ1-5; 9 bases line up with TRBD1. The germline gives CDR1 MNHNS, CDR2 SASEGT. The trim removed 5 bases at V and 0 bases at J, leaving 8 bases unmatched. The CDR3 loop spans 17 amino acids.

This clonotype was counted many times. V is TRBV12-3 or TRBV12-4 and J is TRBJ2-5; D is unresolved. V was shortened by 8 bases and J by 5 bases, with 12 bases between the two germline ends. The CDR3 covers 12 residues. CDR3 in DNA: TGTGCCAGCTGGCAAATAGGCGAGACCCAGTACTTC. Its translation is CASWQIGETQYF.

The chain recombines TRBV3-1 with TRBJ2-4; D uncertain. V was cut by 0 bases and J by 6 bases, with 9 bases left in between. Per the germline V gene, CDR1 is LGHDT and CDR2 is YNNKEL (reference sequence). CDR3 size: 14 residues. The CDR3 spells CASSQDSRLNIQYF. In DNA, the CDR3 is TGTGCCAGCAGCCAAGATTCCAGGTTAAACATTCAGTACTTC.

The V gene is TRBV29-1, the J gene TRBJ2-7; no clear D. This CDR3 spans 13 amino acids. Germline loops: CDR1 SQVTM, CDR2 ANQGSEA. Trimming removed 2 bases at V and 0 bases at J, with 8 bases between. The CDR3 sequence: CSVERLFSYEQYF. CDR3 bases: TGCAGCGTTGAACGGCTATTCTCCTACGAGCAGTACTTC.

V gene TRBV29-1 combines with J gene TRBJ2-7, with 7 bases matching TRBD2. The V and J ends lost 5 bases and 4 bases, in that order; junction bases with no gene match: 8. The CDR3 sequence is 13 residues long. Germline CDR1 is SQVTM and CDR2 is ANQGSEA. The chain's CDR3 is CSVWGGVGYEQYF. The DNA for the CDR3 is TGCAGCGTTTGGGGGGGGGTTGGGTACGAGCAGTACTTC.

The table lists this clonotype with a few counts. The V and J genes are TRBV7-8 and TRBJ2-3, with TRBD2 matching 7 bases. Germline V gene data show CDR1 as SGHVS and CDR2 as FQNEAQ. Unmatched junction bases numbered 3, after V lost 1 base and J lost 2 bases. The CDR3 totals 15 residues. The DNA of the CDR3 is TGTGCCAGCAGCTTAGGGGGGGGAAACACAGATACGCAGTATTTT. Its protein product is CASSLGGGNTDTQYF.

As for this clonotype: At one end, the junction sequence differs from germline, possibly due to a read error. The chain links TRBV5-1 to TRBJ2-4; 8 nucleotides line up with TRBD2. The CDR3 consists of 21 residues. CDR1 is SGHRS and CDR2 is YFSETQ in the germline V gene. This CDR3 is CASGFRAPVGGAPLAKNIQYF. The CDR3 DNA is TGCGCCAGCGGCTTTAGGGCCCCGGTCGGGGGGGCCCCTCTAGCCAAAAACATTCAGTACTTC.

CDR3: CASSEGQAHEQYF. The CDR3 DNA is TGTGCCAGCAGCGAGGGACAGGCCCACGAGCAGTACTTC. The chain employs TRBV7-2 and TRBJ2-7, with 8 bases fitting TRBD1. Germline V lookup: CDR1 SGHTA, CDR2 FQGNSA. The CDR3 loop spans 13 amino acids. The ends lost 5 bases at V and 5 bases at J; junction bases unmatched: 5.

This clonotype was seen a handful of times. The rearrangement joins TRBV20-1 to TRBJ2-3; 7 bases fit TRBD2. Unmatched junction bases numbered 9, after V lost 6 bases and J lost 0 bases. This CDR3 is 15 amino acids long. CDR1 is DFQATT, CDR2 SNEGSKA, per germline (reference sequence). DNA for the CDR3: TGCAGTGCCACTCCGGGGAGGGGAAGCACAGATACGCAGTATTTT. As protein: CSATPGRGSTDTQYF.

This chain joins TRBV20-1 and TRBJ1-1; D is undetermined. CDR1 and CDR2 from the germline V gene are DFQATT and SNEGSKA (reference sequence). The CDR3 loop spans 13 amino acids. Trimming left V 0 bases short and J 4 bases short, with 9 bases between. The CDR3 DNA sequence: TGCAGTGCTAGAGATTCTCGGGGCACTGAAGCTTTCTTT. It is translated as CSARDSRGTEAFF.

This clonotype was detected only a few times. This chain connects TRBV20-1 to TRBJ2-2, with no clear D. Trimming cost V 0 bases and J 3 bases, with 14 bases left between them. Germline V gives CDR1 DFQATT, CDR2 SNEGSKA (reference sequence). The CDR3 contains 16 residues. The CDR3 here is CSARDSKRSDTGELFF. Written as DNA, the CDR3 is TGCAGTGCTAGAGATTCAAAGCGTTCGGACACCGGGGAGCTGTTTTTT.

This clonotype was observed a few times. The V call is TRBV5-1, the J call TRBJ1-2; D not certain. From germline, CDR1 is SGHRS and CDR2 YFSETQ. V lost 0 bases, J lost 3 bases, and 9 bases lay in between. The CDR3 totals 14 residues. The CDR3 DNA is TGCGCCAGCAGCTTGGTACAGAACGACTATGGCTACACCTTC. It yields the protein CASSLVQNDYGYTF.

This clonotype has more than one count but fewer than ten. V gene TRBV4-3 combines with J gene TRBJ2-1; possible D gene TRBD1, 5 bases. The CDR3 has 13 residues. CDR1 and CDR2 from the germline V gene are LGHNA and YSLEER. Trimming removed 4 bases at V and 12 bases at J, with 16 bases between. This CDR3 reads CASSRSILGPQFF. DNA of the CDR3: TGCGCCAGCAGCCGGAGTATCTTGGGGCCGCAGTTCTTC.

This chain links TRBV12-3 or TRBV12-4 with TRBJ1-3; D uncertain. Trimming shortened V by 2 bases and J by 0 bases, and 14 bases separated the two germline ends. There are 17 residues in the CDR3. CDR3 protein: CASSLRTPQSSGNTIYF. In DNA form, the CDR3 reads TGTGCCAGCAGTTTACGAACACCTCAGAGCTCTGGAAACACCATATATTTT.

A few counts support this clonotype. The V gene is TRBV20-1, the J gene TRBJ2-4; D gene ambiguous. The CDR3 loop spans 15 amino acids. Trimming removed 3 bases from V and 0 bases from J, with 12 bases in between. Germline CDR1 and CDR2: DFQATT and SNEGSKA (reference sequence). Here the CDR3 DNA reads TGCAGTGCTAGTGGGCATCATCTAGCCAAAAACATTCAGTACTTC. Encoded protein: CSASGHHLAKNIQYF.

This chain links TRBV28 with TRBJ2-2, with D possibly matching TRBD1 (6 bases). Looked up from germline, CDR1 is MDHEN and CDR2 is SYDVKM. There are 12 residues in the CDR3. V gave up 11 bases and J gave up 4 bases, with 11 bases separating them. CDR3 amino acids: CALEGGTGELFF. Written as DNA, the CDR3 is TGTGCCCTCGAAGGGGGCACCGGGGAGCTGTTTTTT. Together with reference TRBV28 and TRBJ2-2, the CDR3 gives the full variable domain: DVKVTQSSRYLVKRTGEKVFLECVQDMDHENMFWYRQDPGLGLRLIYFSYDVKMKEKGDIPEGYSVSREKKERFSLILESASTNQTSMYLCALEGGTGELFFGEGSRLTVL.

This clonotype was observed many times. This rearrangement joins TRBV29-1 to TRBJ2-7, with 7 bases lining up with TRBD2. The CDR3 extends over 16 amino acids. The germline gives CDR1 SQVTM, CDR2 ANQGSEA. The V and J ends lost 6 bases and 4 bases, in that order; junction bases with no gene match: 18. CDR3 sequence reads: CSVREGGRHSLYEQYF. The CDR3 nucleotides are TGCAGCGTCCGCGAGGGAGGGAGGCACTCACTTTACGAGCAGTACTTC.

The V and J genes are TRBV6-5 and TRBJ2-2; 7 nucleotides line up with TRBD1. The trim removed 2 bases at V and 6 bases at J, leaving 6 bases unmatched. CDR3 length: 15 amino acids. Germline lookup yields CDR1 MNHEY and CDR2 SVGAGI. CDR3 loop: CASSYLTGVAGELFF. CDR3 in DNA: TGTGCCAGCAGTTACCTTACAGGGGTTGCCGGGGAGCTGTTTTTT.

The chain recombines TRBV29-1 with TRBJ2-1; TRBD2 aligns across 12 bases. The CDR3 covers 13 residues. With 6 bases clipped from V and 8 bases from J, the junction kept 5 bases outside the gene matches. The germline CDR1 and CDR2 sequences are SQVTM and ANQGSEA. The CDR3 coding sequence is TGCAGCGTGCGACTAGCGGGAGAATATGAGCAGTTCTTC. Its protein product is CSVRLAGEYEQFF.

The V and J genes are TRBV7-2 and TRBJ2-3, with 8 bases identical to TRBD2. The V and J ends lost 5 bases and 2 bases, in that order; junction bases with no gene match: 3. Germline V gives CDR1 SGHTA, CDR2 FQGNSA. The CDR3 has 14 amino acids. The CDR3 protein is CASSTGGDTDTQYF. CDR3 DNA sequence: TGTGCCAGCAGCACCGGGGGGGACACAGATACGCAGTATTTT.

V is TRBV19 and J is TRBJ2-1, with 13 bases lining up with TRBD2. Per germline, CDR1 LNHDA and CDR2 SQIVND (reference sequence). V shed 6 bases, J shed 9 bases, and the junction held 8 bases outside the gene matches. There are 15 residues in the CDR3. In DNA form, the CDR3 reads TGTGCCAGTAGGACAAGGACTAGCGGGAGCGGTGAGCAGTTCTTC. It translates to CASRTRTSGSGEQFF.

This chain joins TRBV5-6 and TRBJ2-6; the match to TRBD2 covers 7 bases. The CDR3 loop spans 14 amino acids. Looked up from germline, CDR1 is SGHDT and CDR2 is YYEEEE. After removal of 4 bases from V and 2 bases from J, the junction contained 0 bases not matched to a gene. Here the CDR3 reads CASSGRAGANVLTF. CDR3 sequence (DNA): TGTGCCAGCAGCGGGAGGGCTGGGGCCAACGTCCTGACTTTC.

The sample holds many counts of this clonotype. V and J are TRBV28 and TRBJ2-3; D call uncertain. Germline V gene data show CDR1 as MDHEN and CDR2 as SYDVKM. The V end lost 2 bases, the J end lost 1 base, and 13 bases lay between the germline ends. CDR3 length: 16 amino acids. The CDR3 DNA sequence: TGTGCCAGCAGTTTAGTTCCCGGTTTCCGCACAGATACGCAGTATTTT. Protein sequence: CASSLVPGFRTDTQYF.

The chain combines TRBV4-2 with TRBJ2-5, with 12 bases fitting TRBD2. There are 17 residues in the CDR3. From germline, CDR1 is LGHNA and CDR2 YNFKEQ. V lost 4 bases, J lost 1 base, and 7 bases stayed unmatched. The CDR3 DNA follows: TGTGCCAGCAGCCCTGGACTAGCGGGGAGCTTCCAAGAGACCCAGTACTTC. This encodes CASSPGLAGSFQETQYF.

This clonotype was counted a few times. This chain connects TRBV20-1 to TRBJ1-2; maybe TRBD1 (6 bases). CDR3 length: 13 amino acids. Germline CDR1 reads DFQATT; CDR2 reads SNEGSKA (reference sequence). Trimming took 6 bases from V and 2 from J, leaving 13 bases between them. The CDR3 spells CSAHRALNYGYTF. For the CDR3, the DNA is TGCAGTGCCCACAGGGCCCTAAACTATGGCTACACCTTC.

The J gene is TRBJ2-1, the V gene TRBV12-3 or TRBV12-4; 10 bases align to TRBD1. Unmatched junction bases numbered 6, after V lost 2 bases and J lost 5 bases. This CDR3 comprises 16 residues. Here the CDR3 reads CASSLRSGTGDNEQFF. CDR3 DNA sequence: TGTGCCAGCAGTTTACGATCAGGGACAGGGGACAATGAGCAGTTCTTC.